The clone carrying this T cell receptor beta chain occurred a few times. This sample was included in a study of cytomegalovirus exposure and HLA in healthy donors. Per the germline V gene, CDR1 is MNHEY and CDR2 is SMNVEV (reference sequence). This CDR3 is built from 14 residues. V gave up 5 bases and J gave up 4 bases; unmatched junction bases: 6. This PCR relied on a set of 60 Vbeta primers and 13 Jbeta primers. Repertoires were generated with immunoSEQ multiplex PCR, while TCRdb's copy carries only in-frame clones and drops some. The table lists more than 95,000 clones, roughly 79% of them singletons.

The source is a man in his forties in good health and CMV-seronegative. The rearrangement joins TRBV27 to TRBJ2-7, with 9 bases fitting TRBD2. The sample taken for sequencing was PBMCs. The CDR3 loop reads CASSPLAGVYEQYF. DNA of the CDR3: TGTGCCAGCAGTCCCTTAGCGGGGGTTTACGAGCAGTACTTC.